Presented here are 20 T cell receptor beta chains from one specimen sequenced in a study of metastatic and nonmetastatic thyroid tumors. TCRdb re-called the PCR reads through MiXCR. The table has about 12,000 clones, more than 20% seen once. Thyroid surgery was preceded by no treatment in any patient. The material sequenced was adjacent normal tissue. These receptors originate from a female donor with papillary thyroid cancer or a benign thyroid nodule (not recorded which). Some clones in this sample may be carry-over from other donors' samples.

The V and J genes are TRBV2 and TRBJ2-7; TRBD2 matches 7 bases. V lost 8 bases, J lost 2 bases, and 6 bases stayed unmatched. The length of the CDR3 is 13 residues. Germline V gene lookup returns CDR1 SNHLY and CDR2 FYNNEI. This CDR3 is CASLAEWTYEQYF. CDR3 nucleotides: TGTGCCAGCCTAGCGGAGTGGACCTACGAGCAGTACTTC.

This clone is categorized as medium-sized. V and J are TRBV6-6 and TRBJ1-6; 8 nucleotides line up with TRBD1. Unmatched junction bases numbered 0, after V lost 0 bases and J lost 5 bases. CDR3 size: 15 residues. From germline, CDR1 is MNHNY and CDR2 SVGAGI (reference sequence). The CDR3: CASSYSGQDNSPLHF. CDR3 coding DNA: TGTGCCAGCAGTTACTCGGGACAGGATAATTCACCCCTCCACTTT.

A remark on this clone: Germline is not matched at one junction end, which may reflect a read error. The chain employs TRBV5-1 and TRBJ1-1; TRBD1 might be the D (5 bases). Germline lookup yields CDR1 SGHRS and CDR2 YFSETQ. This CDR3 is built from 15 residues. The CDR3 DNA reads TGCGCTAGCAGCTTGGGGGGAGGAAAGTTAACAGAAGCTTTCTTT. Protein sequence: CASSLGGGKLTEAFF.

The rearrangement links TRBV20-1 to TRBJ1-1; perhaps TRBD1 as D (5 bases). The CDR3 is 15 amino acids. In germline, CDR1 is DFQATT, CDR2 SNEGSKA (reference sequence). The V gene lost 2 bases and the J gene lost 5 bases, with 18 bases spanning the gap. CDR3 in DNA: TGCAGTGCTAGAAGACAGAGGGCCGCGGGGACTGAAGCTTTCTTT. This codes for CSARRQRAAGTEAFF.

V and J are TRBV7-2 and TRBJ2-7, with TRBD2 matching over 7 bases. J gave up 2 bases and V 0 bases, and 4 bases lay outside the gene matches. The CDR3 has 15 residues. Germline V gives CDR1 SGHTA, CDR2 FQGNSA. CDR3 nucleotide sequence: TGTGCCAGCAGCTTAGCGGGGGGGTCCCCCTACGAGCAGTACTTC. It encodes CASSLAGGSPYEQYF.

This clone is termed medium-sized. CDR3: CASRQRAGAYNEQFF. DNA for the CDR3: TGTGCCAGCAGACAGAGGGCAGGGGCCTACAATGAGCAGTTCTTC. The chain couples TRBV2 to TRBJ2-1, with a possible D match to TRBD1 (6 bases). The CDR3 sequence is 15 residues long. Per the germline V gene, CDR1 is SNHLY and CDR2 is FYNNEI. V was shortened by 6 bases and J by 2 bases, with 14 bases between the two germline ends.

The V and J genes are TRBV25-1 and TRBJ2-1; 14 bases match TRBD2. CDR1 is MGHDK, CDR2 SYGVNS, per germline. This CDR3 spans 15 amino acids. The ends lost 10 bases at V and 9 bases at J; junction bases unmatched: 11. CDR3 DNA: TGTGCCACCAACACGGGACTAGCGGGAGTGGGTGAGCAGTTCTTC. It encodes CATNTGLAGVGEQFF.

In this sample, this clone turned up many times. This chain links TRBV3-1 with TRBJ2-2, with 8 bases that match TRBD1. The CDR3 is 16 amino acids. V lost 0 bases and J lost 7; bases outside the gene matches: 7. From germline, CDR1 is LGHDT and CDR2 YNNKEL (reference sequence). The CDR3 reads CASSQEQGAISGELFF. DNA for the CDR3: TGTGCCAGCAGCCAAGAGCAGGGGGCGATAAGCGGGGAGCTGTTTTTT. The entire variable domain, with the rest obtained from reference TRBV3-1 and TRBJ2-2, is as follows: DTAVSQTPKYLVTQMGNDKSIKCEQNLGHDTMYWYKQDSKKFLKIMFSYNNKELIINETVPNRFSPKSPDKAHLNLHINSLELGDSAVYFCASSQEQGAISGELFFGEGSRLTVL.

By proportion, this clone is medium-sized. At one end the junction does not follow the germline gene, possibly because of a read error. V gene TRBV7-2 combines with J gene TRBJ2-7, with D possibly TRBD2 on 5 matching bases. In germline, CDR1 is SGHTA, CDR2 FQGNSA. CDR3 length: 13 amino acids. The CDR3 loop is CASSLSSSHEQYF. CDR3 nucleotide sequence: TGTGCCAGCAGCTTATCTAGCTCCCACGAGCAGTACTTC.

The rearrangement links TRBV9 to TRBJ1-1; maybe TRBD1 (6 bases). Trimming shortened V by 4 bases and J by 3 bases, and 22 bases separated the two germline ends. The CDR3 is made up of 17 amino acids. Germline CDR1 and CDR2: SGDLS and YYNGEE. The CDR3 DNA sequence: TGTGCCAGCAGCCCGGCGCGGGGGGGGCAGAGGTACACTGAAGCTTTCTTT. Translating gives CASSPARGGQRYTEAFF.

Concerning this clone itself: One junction end does not reproduce the germline sequence, and a read error may be involved. The V gene is TRBV24-1, the J gene TRBJ1-5; TRBD1 matches at 7 bases. This CDR3 has 13 residues. Germline CDR1 KGHDR, CDR2 SFDVKD. This CDR3 reads CAASIGGDQPQHF. DNA for the CDR3: TGTGCCGCCAGTATAGGGGGCGATCAGCCACAGCATTTT.

This clone is deemed medium-sized (0.01 to 0.1%). The chain is built from TRBV6-1 and TRBJ1-1, with D uncertain. Germline-derived CDR1 and CDR2 are MNHNS and SASEGT. The V gene lost 5 bases and the J gene lost 2 bases, with 3 bases spanning the gap. CDR3 length: 11 amino acids. The CDR3 region is CASSSNTEAFF. CDR3 nucleotides: TGTGCCAGCAGTTCAAACACTGAAGCTTTCTTT.

There are a few counts of this clone. The chain links TRBV6-1 to TRBJ2-7; D unclear. Per germline, CDR1 MNHNS and CDR2 SASEGT. V shed 7 bases and J shed 4 bases, with 14 bases lying between them. The CDR3 has 13 amino acids. DNA for the CDR3: TGTGCCAGCAATTCAGTACATCGATACGAGCAGTACTTC. It encodes CASNSVHRYEQYF.

In the case of this clone: One end of the junction is discordant with germline, which a read error may explain. The V and J genes are TRBV28 and TRBJ1-2, with a tentative D call TRBD1 (5 bases). Germline CDR1 reads MDHEN; CDR2 reads SYDVKM. The CDR3 covers 13 residues. For the CDR3, the DNA is TGTGCCGGTGGACATGGGGCTAACTATGCCTACACCTTC. It translates to CAGGHGANYAYTF.

The genes are TRBV11-3 and TRBJ2-1; D is unresolved. The germline CDR1 and CDR2 sequences are SGHNT and YENEEA. The CDR3 covers 11 residues. CDR3 in DNA: TGTGCATGCAGTCGTTACAATGAGCAGTTCTTC. This codes for CACSRYNEQFF. The full variable domain, with the rest looked up from reference TRBV11-3 and TRBJ2-1, is EAGVVQSPRYKIIEKKQPVAFWCNPISGHNTLYWYLQNLGQGPELLIRYENEEAVDDSQLPKDRFSAERLKGVDSTLKIQPAELGDSAVYLCACSRYNEQFFGPGTRLTVL.

The CDR3 here is CASSFHPLQDAPPTYEQYF. The CDR3 DNA reads as TGTGCCAGCAGTTTCCACCCGCTGCAGGACGCACCCCCTACCTACGAGCAGTACTTC. The V gene is TRBV6-8, the J gene TRBJ2-7; D remains unclear. The V end lost 4 bases, the J end lost 2 bases, and 27 bases lay between the germline ends. The CDR3 is 19 residues long. Germline-derived CDR1 and CDR2 are MNHGY and SAAAGT.

In its sample, this clone was seen once. The chain links TRBV20-1 to TRBJ1-1; D remains ambiguous. Germline CDR1 and CDR2: DFQATT and SNEGSKA (reference sequence). V was shortened by 3 bases and J by 1 base, with 15 bases between the two germline ends. There are 15 residues in the CDR3. Here the CDR3 reads CSASVASLGNTEAFF. Written as DNA, the CDR3 is TGCAGTGCTAGTGTGGCGTCCCTTGGGAACACTGAAGCTTTCTTT.

The chain couples TRBV5-1 to TRBJ1-1, with D perhaps TRBD1 (6 bases). This CDR3 is built from 15 residues. Trimming pared 4 bases from V and 0 bases from J, leaving 13 bases between. The germline gives CDR1 SGHRS, CDR2 YFSETQ. The CDR3 is CASSPYRAMNTEAFF. The CDR3 nucleotides read TGCGCCAGCAGCCCGTACAGGGCGATGAACACTGAAGCTTTCTTT.

In this sample, this clone is medium-sized (0.01 to 0.1%). The gene calls are TRBV20-1 and TRBJ1-3, with D tentatively TRBD1 (6 bases). The CDR3 totals 16 residues. CDR1 and CDR2 from the germline V gene are DFQATT and SNEGSKA (reference sequence). Trimming took 1 base from V and 2 from J, leaving 15 bases between them. CDR3 protein: CSARAQQGLPGNTIYF. CDR3 DNA sequence: TGCAGTGCTAGAGCCCAGCAGGGGCTGCCTGGAAACACCATATATTTT.

On this clone: The conserved phenylalanine or tryptophan normally closing the CDR3 is absent here, so this likely arose from a read error. The CDR3 sequence: CATGNLGSCEQYL. CDR3 DNA sequence: TGTGCCACTGGAAATCTGGGATCCTGCGAGCAGTACCTC. The chain joins TRBV27 to TRBJ2-7; D gene uncertain. CDR1 is MNHEY, CDR2 SMNVEV, per germline (reference sequence). This CDR3 is built from 13 residues.